The sequence of this T cell receptor (beta chain) was determined in a study of post-analysis software for immune sequencing data. Looking at the study overall: Relapsing-remitting, secondary progressive and progressive-relapsing forms made up the multiple sclerosis disease courses. Findings and caveats of the study: Higher frequency in patients than in controls was seen for about five TRBV segments, with TRBV5-6, TRBV5-1 and TRBV20-1 among them. Normalized Chao1 diversity was significantly reduced in patients versus controls. Those samples that were prepared in the same batch co-clustered strongly by F measure.

As to this clonotype: Its antigen is currently unknown.

cDNA libraries for TCR beta contained unique molecular identifiers. Using its own MiXCR run on the PCR reads, TCRdb lists one record per CDR3 protein. The data contain almost 700,000 distinct CDR3 sequences, approximately 60% of them singletons. The CDR3 spans 15 residues. J was trimmed by 3 bases and V by 5 bases; bases with no gene match: 7. Germline CDR1 reads SGHTA; CDR2 reads FQGNSA. The chain joins TRBV7-2 to TRBJ1-1; 9 bases are shared with TRBD1. This sequence originates from a girl aged 2 to 9 with multiple sclerosis. The sequenced sample was blood. The DNA for the CDR3 is TGTGCCAGCAGCCATACAGGGGGCATGGACACTGAAGCTTTCTTT. Its translation: CASSHTGGMDTEAFF.